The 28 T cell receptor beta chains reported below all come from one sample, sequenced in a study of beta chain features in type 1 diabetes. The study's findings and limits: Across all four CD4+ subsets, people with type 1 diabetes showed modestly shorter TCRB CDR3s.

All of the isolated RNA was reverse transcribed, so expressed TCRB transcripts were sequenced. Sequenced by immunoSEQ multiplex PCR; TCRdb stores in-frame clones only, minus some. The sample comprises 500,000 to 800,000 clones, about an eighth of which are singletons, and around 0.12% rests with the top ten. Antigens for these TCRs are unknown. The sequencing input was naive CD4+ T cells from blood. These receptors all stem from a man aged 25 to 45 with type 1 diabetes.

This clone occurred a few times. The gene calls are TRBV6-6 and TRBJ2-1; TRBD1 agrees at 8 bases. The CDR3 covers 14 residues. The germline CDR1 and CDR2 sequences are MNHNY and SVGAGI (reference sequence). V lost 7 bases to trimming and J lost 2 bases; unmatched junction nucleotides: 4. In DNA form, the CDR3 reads TGTGCCAGCAAGGACAGGGAACCCTACAATGAGCAGTTCTTC. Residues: CASKDREPYNEQFF.

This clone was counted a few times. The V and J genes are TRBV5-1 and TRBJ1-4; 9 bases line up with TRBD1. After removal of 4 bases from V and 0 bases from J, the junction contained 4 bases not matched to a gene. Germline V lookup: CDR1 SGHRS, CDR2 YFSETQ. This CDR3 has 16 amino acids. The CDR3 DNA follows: TGCGCCAGCAGCGCGGGACAGGGAACAACTAATGAAAAACTGTTTTTT. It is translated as CASSAGQGTTNEKLFF.

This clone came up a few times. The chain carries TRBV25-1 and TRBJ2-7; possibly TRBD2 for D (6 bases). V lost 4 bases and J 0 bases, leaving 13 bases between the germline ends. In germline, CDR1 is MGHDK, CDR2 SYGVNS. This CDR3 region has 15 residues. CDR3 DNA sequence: TGTGCCAGCAGTGCCTGGGGGGTAGGCTCCTACGAGCAGTACTTC. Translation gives CASSAWGVGSYEQYF.

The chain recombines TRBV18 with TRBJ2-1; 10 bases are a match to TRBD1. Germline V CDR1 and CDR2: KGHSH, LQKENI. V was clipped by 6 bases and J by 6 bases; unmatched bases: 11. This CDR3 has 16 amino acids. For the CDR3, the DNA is TGTGCCAGCTCCTTCGCCCGGGACAGGGGAGTCAATGAGCAGTTCTTC. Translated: CASSFARDRGVNEQFF.

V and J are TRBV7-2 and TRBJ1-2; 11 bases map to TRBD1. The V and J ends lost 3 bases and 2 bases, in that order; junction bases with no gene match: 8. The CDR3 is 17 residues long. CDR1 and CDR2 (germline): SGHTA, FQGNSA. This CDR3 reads CASSLRGQGALNYGYTF. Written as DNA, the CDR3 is TGTGCCAGCAGCTTGAGAGGACAGGGGGCTTTGAACTATGGCTACACCTTC.

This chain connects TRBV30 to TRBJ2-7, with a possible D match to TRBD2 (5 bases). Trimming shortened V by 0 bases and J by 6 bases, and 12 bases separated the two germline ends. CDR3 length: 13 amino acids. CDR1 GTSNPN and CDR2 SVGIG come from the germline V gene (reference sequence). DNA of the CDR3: TGTGCCTGGAGTGTTGCGGGTCCGGGCGAGCAGTACTTC. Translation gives CAWSVAGPGEQYF.

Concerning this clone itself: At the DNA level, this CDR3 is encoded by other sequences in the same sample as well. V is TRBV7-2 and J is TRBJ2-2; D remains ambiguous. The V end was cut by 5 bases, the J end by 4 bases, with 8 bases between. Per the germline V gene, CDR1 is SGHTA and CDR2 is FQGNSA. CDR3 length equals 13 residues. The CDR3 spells CASSPKSTGELFF. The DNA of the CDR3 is TGTGCCAGCAGCCCTAAGAGCACCGGGGAGCTGTTTTTT.

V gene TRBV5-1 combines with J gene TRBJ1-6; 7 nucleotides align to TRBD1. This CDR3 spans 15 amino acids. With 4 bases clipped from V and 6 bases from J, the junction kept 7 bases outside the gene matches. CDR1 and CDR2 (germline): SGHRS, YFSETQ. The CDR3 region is CASSGGQRPNSPLHF. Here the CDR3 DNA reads TGCGCCAGCAGCGGGGGACAGAGGCCTAATTCACCCCTCCACTTT.

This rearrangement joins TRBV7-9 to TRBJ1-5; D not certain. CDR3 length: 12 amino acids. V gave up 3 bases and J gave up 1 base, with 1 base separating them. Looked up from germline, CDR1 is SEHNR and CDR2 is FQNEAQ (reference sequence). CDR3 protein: CASSFSNQPQHF. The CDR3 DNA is TGTGCCAGCAGCTTCAGCAATCAGCCCCAGCATTTT.

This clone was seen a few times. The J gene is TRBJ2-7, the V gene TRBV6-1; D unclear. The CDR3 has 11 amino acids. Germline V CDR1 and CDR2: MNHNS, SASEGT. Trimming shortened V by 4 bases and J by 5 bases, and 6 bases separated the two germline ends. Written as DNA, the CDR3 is TGTGCCAGCAGTGTGTCCAACGAGCAGTACTTC. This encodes CASSVSNEQYF.

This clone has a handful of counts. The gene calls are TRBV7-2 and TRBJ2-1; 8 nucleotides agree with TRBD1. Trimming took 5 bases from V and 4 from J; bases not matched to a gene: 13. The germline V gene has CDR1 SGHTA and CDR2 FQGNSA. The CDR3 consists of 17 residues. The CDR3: CASSTSRQGPSYNEQFF. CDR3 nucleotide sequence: TGTGCCAGCAGCACCTCGAGACAGGGGCCTTCTTACAATGAGCAGTTCTTC.

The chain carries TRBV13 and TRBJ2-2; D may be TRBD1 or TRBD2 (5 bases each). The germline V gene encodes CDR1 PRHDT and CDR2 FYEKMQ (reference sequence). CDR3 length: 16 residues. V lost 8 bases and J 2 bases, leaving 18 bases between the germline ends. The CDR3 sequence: CASRSLRDDNTGELFF. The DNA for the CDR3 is TGTGCCAGCCGTTCCCTCCGGGACGACAACACCGGGGAGCTGTTTTTT.

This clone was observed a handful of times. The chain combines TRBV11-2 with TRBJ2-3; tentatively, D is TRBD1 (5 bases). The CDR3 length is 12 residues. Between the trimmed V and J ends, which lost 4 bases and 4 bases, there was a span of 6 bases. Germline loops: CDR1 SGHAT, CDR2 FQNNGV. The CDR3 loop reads CASSSRADTQYF. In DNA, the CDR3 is TGTGCCAGCAGCTCCAGGGCAGATACGCAGTATTTT.

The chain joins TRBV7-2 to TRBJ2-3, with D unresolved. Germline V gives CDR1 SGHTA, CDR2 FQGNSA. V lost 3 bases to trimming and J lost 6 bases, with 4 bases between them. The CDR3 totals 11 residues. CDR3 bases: TGTGCCAGCAGCTTTCTCGATACGCAGTATTTT. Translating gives CASSFLDTQYF.

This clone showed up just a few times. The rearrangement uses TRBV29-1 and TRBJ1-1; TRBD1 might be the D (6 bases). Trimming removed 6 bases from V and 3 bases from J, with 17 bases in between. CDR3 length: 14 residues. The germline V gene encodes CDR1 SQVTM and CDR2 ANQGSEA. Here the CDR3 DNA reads TGCAGCGTGGAGCCTTACACAGGGCACACTGAAGCTTTCTTT. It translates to CSVEPYTGHTEAFF.

The CDR3 bases are TGTGCCAGCAGCTCTAATGGGGGGGCGGCGAAGTATTTT. This encodes CASSSNGGAAKYF. J is TRBJ2-3 and V is TRBV7-8, with D maybe TRBD2 (7 bases). CDR3 length equals 13 residues. Germline CDR1 and CDR2: SGHVS and FQNEAQ. V gave up 4 bases and J gave up 13 bases, with 18 bases separating them.

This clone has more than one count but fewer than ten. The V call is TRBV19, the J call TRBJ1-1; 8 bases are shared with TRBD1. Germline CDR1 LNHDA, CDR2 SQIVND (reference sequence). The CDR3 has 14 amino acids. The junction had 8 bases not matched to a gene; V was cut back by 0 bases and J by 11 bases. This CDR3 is CASSIDRTGRAAFF. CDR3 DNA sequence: TGTGCCAGTAGTATAGATAGGACAGGGCGAGCGGCTTTCTTT.

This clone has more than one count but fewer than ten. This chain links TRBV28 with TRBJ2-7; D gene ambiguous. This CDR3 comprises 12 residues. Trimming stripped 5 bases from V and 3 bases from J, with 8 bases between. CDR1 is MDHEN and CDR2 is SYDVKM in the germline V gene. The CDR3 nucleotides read TGTGCCAGCAGTCAAAGATTCTACGAGCAGTACTTC. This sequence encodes CASSQRFYEQYF. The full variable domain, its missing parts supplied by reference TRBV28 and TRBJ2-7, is DVKVTQSSRYLVKRTGEKVFLECVQDMDHENMFWYRQDPGLGLRLIYFSYDVKMKEKGDIPEGYSVSREKKERFSLILESASTNQTSMYLCASSQRFYEQYFGPGTRLTVT.

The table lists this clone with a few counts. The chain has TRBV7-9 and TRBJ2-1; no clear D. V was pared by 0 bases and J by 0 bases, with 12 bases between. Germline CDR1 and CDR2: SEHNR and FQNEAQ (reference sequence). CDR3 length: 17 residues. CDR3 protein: CASSLALALSSYNEQFF. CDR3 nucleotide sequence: TGTGCCAGCAGCTTAGCGTTGGCTCTTAGCTCCTACAATGAGCAGTTCTTC.

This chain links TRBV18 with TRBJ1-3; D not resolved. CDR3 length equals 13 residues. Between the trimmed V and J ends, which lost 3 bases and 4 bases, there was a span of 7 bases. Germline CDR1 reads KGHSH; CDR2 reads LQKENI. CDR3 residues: CASSPEAGNTIYF. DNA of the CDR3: TGTGCCAGCTCACCCGAGGCGGGAAACACCATATATTTT.

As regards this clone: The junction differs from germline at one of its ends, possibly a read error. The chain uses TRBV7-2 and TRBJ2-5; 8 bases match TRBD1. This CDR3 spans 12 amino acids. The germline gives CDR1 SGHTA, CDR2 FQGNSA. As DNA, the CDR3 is TGTGCCAGCAGCTCAAGGCAGGGGGCGCCCAACTTC. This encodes CASSSRQGAPNF. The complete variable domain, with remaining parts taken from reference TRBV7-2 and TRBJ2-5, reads GAGVSQSPSNKVTEKGKDVELRCDPISGHTALYWYRQSLGQGLEFLIYFQGNSAPDKSGLPSDRFSAERTGGSVSTLTIQRTQQEDSAVYLCASSSRQGAPNFGPGTRLLVL.

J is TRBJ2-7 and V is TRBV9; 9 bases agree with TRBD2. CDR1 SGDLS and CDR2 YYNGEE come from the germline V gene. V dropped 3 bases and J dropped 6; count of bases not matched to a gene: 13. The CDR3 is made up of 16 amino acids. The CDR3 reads CASSAQGPGTSFEQYF. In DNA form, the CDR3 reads TGTGCCAGCAGCGCCCAAGGCCCCGGGACTAGCTTCGAGCAGTACTTC. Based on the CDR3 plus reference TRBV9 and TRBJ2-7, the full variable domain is DSGVTQTPKHLITATGQRVTLRCSPRSGDLSVYWYQQSLDQGLQFLIQYYNGEERAKGNILERFSAQQFPDLHSELNLSSLELGDSALYFCASSAQGPGTSFEQYFGPGTRLTVT.

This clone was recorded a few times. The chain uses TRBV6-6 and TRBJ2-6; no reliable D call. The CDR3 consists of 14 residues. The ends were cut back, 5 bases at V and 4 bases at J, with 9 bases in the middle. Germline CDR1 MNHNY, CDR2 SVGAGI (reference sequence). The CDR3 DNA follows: TGTGCCAGCAGTGTCATCACCGGGGCCAACGTCCTGACTTTC. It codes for CASSVITGANVLTF.

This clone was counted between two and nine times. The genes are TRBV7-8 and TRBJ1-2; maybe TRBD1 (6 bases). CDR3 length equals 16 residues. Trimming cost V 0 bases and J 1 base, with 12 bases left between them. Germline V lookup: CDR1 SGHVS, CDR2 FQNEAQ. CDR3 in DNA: TGTGCCAGCAGCTTAGCCTCGAGACAGGATAACTATGGCTACACCTTC. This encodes CASSLASRQDNYGYTF.

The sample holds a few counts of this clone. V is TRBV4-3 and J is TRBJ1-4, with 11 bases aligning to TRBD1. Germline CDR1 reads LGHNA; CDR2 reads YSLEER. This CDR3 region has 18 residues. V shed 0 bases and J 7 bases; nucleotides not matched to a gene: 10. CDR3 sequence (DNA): TGCGCCAGCAGCCAAGATCGGGGACAGGGGGGATTAGGTGAAAAACTGTTTTTT. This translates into CASSQDRGQGGLGEKLFF.

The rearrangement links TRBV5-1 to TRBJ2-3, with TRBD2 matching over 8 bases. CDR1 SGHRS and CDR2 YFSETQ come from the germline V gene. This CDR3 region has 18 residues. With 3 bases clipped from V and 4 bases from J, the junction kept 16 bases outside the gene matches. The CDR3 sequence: CASSYPSMAGGKPDTQYF. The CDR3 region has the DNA TGCGCCAGCAGCTACCCCTCGATGGCGGGGGGTAAGCCAGATACGCAGTATTTT.

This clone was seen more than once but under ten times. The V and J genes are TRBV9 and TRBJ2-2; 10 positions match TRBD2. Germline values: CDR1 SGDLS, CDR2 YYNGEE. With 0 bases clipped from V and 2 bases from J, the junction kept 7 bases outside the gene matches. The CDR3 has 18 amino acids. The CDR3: CASSVVQLAGINTGELFF. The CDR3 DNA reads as TGTGCCAGCAGCGTAGTCCAACTAGCGGGGATTAACACCGGGGAGCTGTTTTTT.

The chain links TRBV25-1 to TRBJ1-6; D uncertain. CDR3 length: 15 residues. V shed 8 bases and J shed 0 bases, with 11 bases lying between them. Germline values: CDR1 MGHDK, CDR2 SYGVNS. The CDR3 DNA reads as TGTGCCAGCTCATCACCGGGCTCCTATAATTCACCCCTCCACTTT. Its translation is CASSSPGSYNSPLHF.